This T cell receptor beta chain was sequenced for a study of T-cell memory formation after mild COVID-19. V was cut by 1 base and J by 0 bases, with 12 bases left in between. Germline V gene data show CDR1 as SEHNR and CDR2 as FQNEAQ (reference sequence). The CDR3 covers 17 residues. TCR alpha and TCR beta cDNA libraries with sample barcodes and UMIs came from 5'RACE using constant-segment primers. One entry per CDR3 protein, called by TCRdb with MiXCR from the 5' RACE reads. The profile shows approximately 82,000 distinct CDR3 sequences, 9.5% to 15% of them singletons. Points from the study as a whole: Some clones that responded were present in memory (sampled pre-infection), which suggests cross-reactive memory joined.

As regards this clonotype: The antigen is unknown.

This receptor was taken from a man aged 18 to 29 who had mild COVID-19 (a few samples of this study predate the infection). Cell type and time point are not known. The sequenced sample consisted of PBMCs or a T cell subset sorted from them (not recorded which). The chain uses TRBV7-9 and TRBJ2-2; D unresolved. The CDR3 is CASSLGRRYPNTGELFF. Here the CDR3 DNA reads TGTGCCAGCAGCTTAGGACGGAGATACCCGAACACCGGGGAGCTGTTTTTT.